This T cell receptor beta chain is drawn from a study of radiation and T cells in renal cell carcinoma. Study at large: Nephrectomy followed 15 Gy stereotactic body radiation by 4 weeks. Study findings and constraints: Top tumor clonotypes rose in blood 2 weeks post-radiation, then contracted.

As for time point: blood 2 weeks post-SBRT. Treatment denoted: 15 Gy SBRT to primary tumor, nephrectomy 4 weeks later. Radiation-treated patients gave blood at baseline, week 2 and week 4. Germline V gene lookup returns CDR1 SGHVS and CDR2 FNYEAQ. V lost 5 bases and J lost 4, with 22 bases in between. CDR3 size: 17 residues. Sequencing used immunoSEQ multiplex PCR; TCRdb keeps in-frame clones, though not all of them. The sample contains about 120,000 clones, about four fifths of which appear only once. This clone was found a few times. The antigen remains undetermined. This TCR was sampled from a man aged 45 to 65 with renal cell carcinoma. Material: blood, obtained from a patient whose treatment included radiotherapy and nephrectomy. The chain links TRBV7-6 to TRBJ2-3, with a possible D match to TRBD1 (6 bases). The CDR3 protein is CASSPAPGQTVSDTQYF. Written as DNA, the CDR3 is TGTGCCAGCAGCCCCGCACCAGGACAGACTGTCTCAGATACGCAGTATTTT.